In this sample, the clone carrying this TCR beta chain turned up a few times. Its antigen is undetermined. This record belongs to a study of T cells in Graves' hyperthyroidism and ophthalmopathy. Study outcomes and limitations: In the blood, most expanded thyroid clonotypes above 0.001 appeared as well.

The TCR beta CDR3 regions underwent amplification using RNA transcripts as the source. When the TCR CDR3 underwent first-round RT-PCR, the HTBI primer set was used. TCRdb called the multiplex PCR reads again in MiXCR, with one record for every CDR3 protein. The sample consists of hundreds of thousands of distinct CDR3 sequences, around 46% of them appearing once. The CDR3 sequence is 14 residues long. V lost 4 bases, J lost 5 bases, and 12 bases lay in between. The sample taken for sequencing was peripheral blood or thyroid tissue (not recorded which). The TCR comes from a young woman with Graves' hyperthyroidism. The chain carries TRBV12-3 or TRBV12-4 and TRBJ1-5, with no clear D. For the CDR3, the DNA is TGTGCCAGCAGTTCGGACCGTTTCTATCAGCCCCAGCATTTT. Amino acids: CASSSDRFYQPQHF.